This TCR beta chain was sequenced in a study of technical replicates of blood from several donors. Profiled with immunoSEQ multiplex PCR; TCRdb holds only in-frame clones, not every one. The sample contains roughly 80,000 clones, roughly 93% of which appear only once. This CDR3 is 12 amino acids long. The germline V gene encodes CDR1 SQVTM and CDR2 ANQGSEA. Trimming took off 4 bases at V and 4 bases at J, with 10 bases between the two ends. Sequenced: T cells isolated from PBMCs. The TCR was taken from a human donor in good health. The chain links TRBV29-1 to TRBJ1-1, with D possibly matching TRBD1 (6 bases). In DNA, the CDR3 is TGCAGCGTTGTGACAGGCCCCACTGAAGCTTTCTTT. It yields the protein CSVVTGPTEAFF.